This T cell receptor beta chain is drawn from a study of shared clonotypes between healthy human individuals. CDR3 length: 13 residues. The V gene lost 5 bases and the J gene lost 13 bases, with 17 bases spanning the gap. Germline V CDR1 and CDR2: SEHNR, FQNEAQ (reference sequence). Clones were read by immunoSEQ multiplex PCR, and TCRdb kept only the in-frame ones, dropping some. The data hold around 700,000 clones, with approximately 79% observed a single time. Sequenced: memory CD4+ T cells sorted from blood. Subset meaning: CD45RA-negative fraction. The V and J genes are TRBV7-9 and TRBJ1-4, with a weak D call TRBD1 (5 bases). This TCR was recovered from a woman in her thirties in good health. The CDR3 here is CASSQGDRSRLFF. Written as DNA, the CDR3 is TGTGCCAGCAGCCAAGGGGACCGGAGTCGACTGTTTTTT.